This TCR beta chain originates from a study of T cell repertoires in cytomegalovirus infection. In the study overall: The authors relied on CMV epitopes, both recently identified HLA-C-restricted and well-studied HLA-B-restricted.

Details on this clonotype: The antigen is undetermined.

One entry per CDR3 protein results from TCRdb running MiXCR on the reads. The table records nearly 700,000 distinct CDR3 sequences, around a third of them present only once. The CDR3 has 14 amino acids. V was shortened by 0 bases and J by 3 bases, with 11 bases between the two germline ends. Germline V lookup: CDR1 DFQATT, CDR2 SNEGSKA (reference sequence). This chain joins TRBV20-1 and TRBJ1-1; tentatively, D is TRBD1 (6 bases). The sequenced sample was cultured PBMCs, obtained from culture after CMV antigen stimulation. This sequence originates from a human donor in good health (CMV status not recorded). Some clones in this sample may be carry-over from other donors' samples. The CDR3 region is CSARDPDRYTEAFF. The CDR3 coding sequence is TGCAGTGCTAGAGACCCAGACAGGTACACTGAAGCTTTCTTT.